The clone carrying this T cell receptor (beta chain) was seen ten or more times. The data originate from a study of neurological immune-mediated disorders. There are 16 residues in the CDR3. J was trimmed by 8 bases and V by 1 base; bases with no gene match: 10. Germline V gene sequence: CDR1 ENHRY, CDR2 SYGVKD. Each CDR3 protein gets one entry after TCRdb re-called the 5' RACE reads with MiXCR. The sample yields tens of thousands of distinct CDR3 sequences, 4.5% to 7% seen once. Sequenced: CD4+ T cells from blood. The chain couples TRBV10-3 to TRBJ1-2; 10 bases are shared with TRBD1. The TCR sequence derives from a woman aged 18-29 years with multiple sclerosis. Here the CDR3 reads CAISEFYTGTGDGYTF. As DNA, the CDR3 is TGTGCCATCAGTGAGTTTTACACCGGGACAGGGGACGGCTACACCTTC.